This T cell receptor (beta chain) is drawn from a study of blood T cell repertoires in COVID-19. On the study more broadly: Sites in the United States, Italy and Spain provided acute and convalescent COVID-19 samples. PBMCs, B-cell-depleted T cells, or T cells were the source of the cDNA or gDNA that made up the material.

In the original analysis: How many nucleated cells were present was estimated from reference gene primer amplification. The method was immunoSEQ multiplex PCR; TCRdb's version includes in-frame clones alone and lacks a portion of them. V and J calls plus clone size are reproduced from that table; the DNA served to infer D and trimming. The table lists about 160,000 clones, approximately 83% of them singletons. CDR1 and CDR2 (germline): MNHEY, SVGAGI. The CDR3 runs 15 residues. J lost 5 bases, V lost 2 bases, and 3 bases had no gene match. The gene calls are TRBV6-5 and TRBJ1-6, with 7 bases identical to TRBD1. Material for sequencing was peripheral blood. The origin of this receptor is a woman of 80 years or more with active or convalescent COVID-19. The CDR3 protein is CASSYGTANNSPLHF. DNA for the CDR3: TGTGCCAGCAGTTACGGGACAGCCAATAATTCACCCCTCCACTTT.